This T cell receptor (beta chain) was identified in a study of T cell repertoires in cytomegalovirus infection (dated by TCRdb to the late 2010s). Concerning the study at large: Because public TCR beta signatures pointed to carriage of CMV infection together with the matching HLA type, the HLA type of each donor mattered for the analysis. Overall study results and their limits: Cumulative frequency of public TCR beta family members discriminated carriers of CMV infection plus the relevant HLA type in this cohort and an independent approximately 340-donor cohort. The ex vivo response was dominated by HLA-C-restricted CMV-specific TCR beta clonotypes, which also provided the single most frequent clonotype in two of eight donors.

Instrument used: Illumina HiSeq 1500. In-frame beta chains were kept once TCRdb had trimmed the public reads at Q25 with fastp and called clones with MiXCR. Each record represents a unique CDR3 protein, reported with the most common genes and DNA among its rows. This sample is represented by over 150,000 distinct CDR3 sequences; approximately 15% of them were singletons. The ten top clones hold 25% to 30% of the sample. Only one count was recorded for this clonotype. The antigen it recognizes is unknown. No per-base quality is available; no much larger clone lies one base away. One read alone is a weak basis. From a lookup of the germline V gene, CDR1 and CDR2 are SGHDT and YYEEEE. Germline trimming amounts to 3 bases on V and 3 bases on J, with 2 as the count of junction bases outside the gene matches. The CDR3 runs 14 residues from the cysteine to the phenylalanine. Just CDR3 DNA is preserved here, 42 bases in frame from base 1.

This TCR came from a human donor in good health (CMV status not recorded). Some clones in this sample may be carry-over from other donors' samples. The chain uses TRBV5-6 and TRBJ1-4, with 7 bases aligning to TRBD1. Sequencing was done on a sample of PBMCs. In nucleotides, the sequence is TGTGCCAGCAGCTATGGACAGGCTAATGAAAAACTGTTTTTT. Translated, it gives CASSYGQANEKLFF.